This T cell receptor beta chain was identified during a study of CD8 T cells in Susac syndrome. Negative isolation yielded CD4+ and CD8+ T cells, and FACS enriched TEMRA cells. cDNA came from about 0.46 to 1 ug RNA primed by random hexamers. TCRdb ran MiXCR on the immunoSEQ multiplex PCR reads and lists one entry per CDR3 protein. The sample yields some 170,000 distinct CDR3 sequences, approximately 93% seen once. The CDR3 loop spans 14 amino acids. Deletions cut 6 bases from V and 0 bases from J, with 12 bases between. Germline CDR1 and CDR2: MDHEN and SYDVKM. The genes are TRBV28 and TRBJ2-7; no reliable D call. What was sequenced was CD4+ T cells from PBMCs. This sequence originates from a human donor with multiple sclerosis. Here the CDR3 DNA reads TGTGCCAGCAGGGAGCAAAGGAGCTCCTACGAGCAGTACTTC. Translating it yields CASREQRSSYEQYF.